These T cell receptor beta chains were read from a single sample in a study of control samples from healthy donors and cancer patients. Sequencing used immunoSEQ multiplex PCR; TCRdb keeps in-frame clones, though not all of them. The sample holds 150,000 to 200,000 clones, 91% seen once. Input material: blood. These TCRs come from a woman younger than 45 in good health. Each CDR3 is given with its conserved first and last residue. The D gene is left open where the match is weak. Clone size is shown for a subset of rows, as once, few, many or a class of expanded clone.

J,V,size,D,DNA,CDR3
TRBJ1-1,TRBV21-1,many,.,TGTGCCAGCAGCAAAGTTCACACTGAAGCTTTCTTT,CASSKVHTEAFF
TRBJ1-4,TRBV28,.,TRBD1,TGTGCCAGCAGTATCGGACAGGGGCGTAATGAAAAACTGTTTTTT,CASSIGQGRNEKLFF
TRBJ2-3,TRBV5-4,.,TRBD2,TGTGCCAGCAGGCGGGACTATCCCACAGATACGCAGTATTTT,CASRRDYPTDTQYF
TRBJ2-1,TRBV5-1,.,TRBD2,TGCGCCAGCAGCTTGGGGCTAGCGGGCACTTCCTACAATGAGCAGTTCTTC,CASSLGLAGTSYNEQFF
TRBJ1-5,TRBV3-1/TRBV3-2,.,TRBD1,TGTGCCAGCAGCCATCCGGGACAGGGAGGTCAGCCCCAGCATTTT,CASSHPGQGGQPQHF
TRBJ1-6,TRBV18,.,.,TGTGCCAGCTCACCGGGGGGCGGATCACCCCTCCACTTT,CASSPGGGSPLHF
TRBJ2-7,TRBV15,.,.,TGTGCCACCAGCAGAGAGGTCGGATCCTACGAGCAGTACTTC,CATSREVGSYEQYF
TRBJ1-5,TRBV30,.,.,TGTGCCTGGAGTCCGGGATCCAATCAGCCCCAGCATTTT,CAWSPGSNQPQHF
TRBJ1-1,TRBV28,.,.,TGTGCCAGCAGTTTAAGACAGGTGAAAGCTTTCTTT,CASSLRQVKAFF
TRBJ1-1,TRBV13,.,TRBD1,TGTGCCAGCAGCTTCCGGGGACAGAGGAACACTGAAGCTTTCTTT,CASSFRGQRNTEAFF
TRBJ1-2,TRBV6-5,.,TRBD1,TGTGCCAGCACTAATCCGGGACAGGCTTATGGCTACACCTTC,CASTNPGQAYGYTF
TRBJ2-3,TRBV6-6,.,.,TGTGCCAGCAGTTACACCCTAGGGGTCACAGATACGCAGTATTTT,CASSYTLGVTDTQYF
TRBJ2-5,TRBV11-2,.,TRBD1,TGTGCCAGCAGCTTCGGGGACAGGGGTAGAAGTGGGGAGACCCAGTACTTC,CASSFGDRGRSGETQYF
TRBJ1-4,TRBV3-1/TRBV3-2,.,.,TGTGCCAGCAGCCAAGTCCGAGAAAAACTGTTTTTT,CASSQVREKLFF
TRBJ2-1,TRBV18,.,TRBD1,TGTGCCAGCACCTTCGACAGGGTCTGGGCGAATGAGCAGTTCTTC,CASTFDRVWANEQFF
TRBJ1-2,TRBV5-1,.,.,TGCGCCAGCAGCTTTGAGGGGTCCTATGGCTACACCTTC,CASSFEGSYGYTF
TRBJ2-3,TRBV7-9,.,TRBD2,TGTGCCAGCAGCTTATGGACTAGCGGGAGGGGGCCAGATACGCAGTATTTT,CASSLWTSGRGPDTQYF
TRBJ2-5,TRBV5-6,.,.,TGTGCCAGCAGCTTGGGGGGGCAAGAGACCCAGTACTTC,CASSLGGQETQYF
TRBJ2-7,TRBV29-1,few,TRBD1,TGCAGCGTTCGGGACAGGGGCTCGAGCGAGCAGTACTTC,CSVRDRGSSEQYF
TRBJ1-2,TRBV29-1,.,.,TGCAGCGTTGAAGAAGGGGTAGGAGCGCCCTATGGCTACACCTTC,CSVEEGVGAPYGYTF
TRBJ1-1,TRBV5-1,.,TRBD1,TGCGCCAGCAGCCCCCGGACAGGGAGGACTGAAGCTTTCTTT,CASSPRTGRTEAFF
TRBJ2-1,TRBV9,.,TRBD1,TGTGCCAGCAGCGTGGGACAGGGGGTCAATGAGCAGTTCTTC,CASSVGQGVNEQFF
TRBJ2-1,TRBV4-2,once,.,TGTGCCAGCAGCCAAAGGTGGGATGAGCAGTTCTTC,CASSQRWDEQFF
TRBJ1-1,TRBV7-8,.,.,TGTGCCAGCAGCTTAGCAGGTAGCAGCACTGAAGCTTTCTTT,CASSLAGSSTEAFF
TRBJ1-4,TRBV6-1,.,TRBD1,TGTGCCAGCAGTGACAGGGGGCGCATAATTGAAAAACTGTTTTTT,CASSDRGRIIEKLFF
TRBJ1-4,TRBV5-1,.,.,TGCGCCAGCAGCTTGGGGGAAACTAATGAAAAACTGTTTTTT,CASSLGETNEKLFF
TRBJ2-5,TRBV29-1,.,.,TGCAGCGTTGAAGAACTAGCAGAGACCCAGTACTTC,CSVEELAETQYF
TRBJ1-3,TRBV6-6,.,TRBD1,TGTGCCAGCAGGGGACAGGGTCTGACTGGAAACACCATATATTTT,CASRGQGLTGNTIYF
TRBJ1-2,TRBV4-1,.,.,TGCGCCAGCAGCCAAGCGGACAGAGGAGGCTACACCTTC,CASSQADRGGYTF
TRBJ2-1,TRBV5-4,.,TRBD2,TGTGCCAGCAGCTTCCGCGGGAGCGGTGAGCAGTTCTTC,CASSFRGSGEQFF
TRBJ1-6,TRBV24-1,.,TRBD1,TGTGCCACCAGTGTGCCCCGGGACAGGGTAGTGGGTAATTCACCCCTCCACTTT,CATSVPRDRVVGNSPLHF
TRBJ1-2,TRBV27,once,.,TGTGCCAGCAGGACGGGTTATGGCTACACCTTC,CASRTGYGYTF
TRBJ2-5,TRBV7-2,.,TRBD2,TGTGCCAGCAGCCTAGCGGGAGGGGGGGAGACCCAGTACTTC,CASSLAGGGETQYF
TRBJ1-2,TRBV5-4,.,TRBD1,TGTGCCAGCAGCTGGGACAGGGGAGACTATGGCTACACCTTC,CASSWDRGDYGYTF